The sequence of this TCR beta chain was determined in a study of blood T cells in healthy people across ages. This clonotype was seen at least ten times. The antigen is unknown. The germline V and J ends were trimmed by 4 bases and 3 bases, with 13 bases remaining between them. Germline V gene data show CDR1 as SQVTM and CDR2 as ANQGSEA. The CDR3 is made up of 13 amino acids. Notes on the study in general: Greater diversity and more naive CD4+ cells were seen in long-lived donors than in aged donors. TCR beta diversity per million T cells fell roughly linearly with age. Naive T cell percentage by flow cytometry tracked strongly with beta diversity.

The authors ran a second PCR of 7 to 11 cycles using a sample-barcoded 5' primer and a J-beta primer mix. A tag from a template-switch adaptor with 12 random nucleotides marked each cDNA molecule. TCRdb redid the calling of the 5' RACE reads with MiXCR, one entry per CDR3 protein. The sample has hundreds of thousands of distinct CDR3 sequences, more than 40% seen once. The chain combines TRBV29-1 with TRBJ2-7; a possible D gene is TRBD2 (6 bases). The sequence derives from a woman aged 60-70 years in good health. The sample was blood. The CDR3, as DNA: TGCAGCGTTGCGGCTAGCGTAAACTACGAGCAGTACTTC. Its translation: CSVAASVNYEQYF.